Listed below are T cell receptor beta chains from one sample, sequenced in a study of CD8+CD57+ T cells in acquired aplastic anemia. TCRdb reprocessed the reads with MiXCR, giving one entry per CDR3 protein. The sample holds 150,000 to 200,000 distinct CDR3 sequences; approximately 40% are singletons and the top ten take approximately 1%. What was sequenced was sorted CD4+, CD8+, or CD8+CD57+ T cells (not recorded which) from PBMCs. Source of these receptors: a human donor in good health. Each CDR3 is given with its conserved first and last residue. The D gene is left open where the match is weak. The listing skips clone size in some rows; elsewhere it reads once, few, many or a size class.

TRBV5-5	NA	14	TRBJ1-6	few	CASSSGLKNSPLHF	TGTGCCAGCAGCTCTGGACTGAAGAATTCACCCCTCCACTTT
TRBV2	TRBD1	13	TRBJ2-7	NA	CASSDDRGYEQYF	TGTGCCAGCAGTGATGACAGGGGATACGAGCAGTACTTC
TRBV9	TRBD2	14	TRBJ2-1	once	CASSVVASGGEQFF	TGTGCCAGCAGCGTAGTGGCTAGCGGGGGAGAGCAGTTCTTC
TRBV10-3	NA	17	TRBJ1-3	NA	CASRATPQGSSGNTIYF	TGTGCCAGCAGGGCTACCCCCCAGGGTTCCTCTGGAAACACCATATATTTT
TRBV12-3/TRBV12-4	NA	13	TRBJ2-3	NA	CASRGLSTDTQYF	TGTGCCAGCCGGGGACTGAGCACAGATACGCAGTATTTT
TRBV10-3	TRBD2	12	TRBJ2-2	NA	CAIGRDTGELFF	TGTGCCATCGGGAGGGACACCGGGGAGCTGTTTTTT
TRBV20-1	NA	16	TRBJ1-1	NA	CSARGYNREWNTEAFF	TGCAGTGCTAGGGGGTACAACAGGGAATGGAACACTGAAGCTTTCTTT
TRBV20-1	TRBD1	16	TRBJ2-5	NA	CSATEGQGAYQETQYF	TGCAGTGCCACCGAGGGACAGGGGGCCTACCAAGAGACCCAGTACTTC
TRBV2	NA	18	TRBJ2-3	NA	CASSERDPWGRGTDTQYF	TGTGCCAGCAGTGAAAGGGACCCTTGGGGTCGCGGCACAGATACGCAGTATTTT
TRBV12-5	NA	15	TRBJ1-1	few	CASGETWGSSTEAFF	TGTGCTAGTGGGGAGACATGGGGGTCGAGCACTGAAGCTTTCTTT
TRBV24-1	NA	13	TRBJ2-3	NA	CATSYGNTDTQYF	TGTGCCACCTCCTACGGGAACACAGATACGCAGTATTTT
TRBV7-9	TRBD1	16	TRBJ1-6	many	CASSPSAGGYNSPLHF	TGTGCCAGCAGCCCGTCGGCAGGGGGCTATAATTCACCCCTCCACTTT
TRBV4-1	TRBD2	15	TRBJ2-1	NA	CASSPGLAVYNEQFF	TGCGCCAGCAGCCCGGGACTAGCGGTTTACAATGAGCAGTTCTTC
TRBV10-3	NA	14	TRBJ1-1	NA	CAISDFRPGTEAFF	TGTGCCATCAGTGACTTCAGGCCAGGTACTGAAGCCTTCTTT
TRBV10-3	TRBD1	15	TRBJ1-5	NA	CAISERDSGHQPQHF	TGTGCCATCAGTGAGAGGGACAGTGGACATCAGCCCCAGCATTTT
TRBV20-1	TRBD1	15	TRBJ1-1	NA	CSARDFQGGNTEAFF	TGCAGTGCTAGAGACTTTCAGGGGGGGAACACTGAAGCTTTCTTT
TRBV10-3	NA	12	TRBJ1-4	many	CAIGNPNEKLFF	TGTGCCATCGGAAACCCCAATGAAAAACTGTTTTTT
TRBV2	TRBD2	16	TRBJ2-5	many	CASPYGASGGQETQYF	TGTGCCTCTCCATACGGGGCTAGCGGGGGGCAAGAGACCCAGTACTTC
TRBV30	NA	13	TRBJ2-7	NA	CAWSVRSGRGPYF	TGTGCCTGGAGTGTACGGTCCGGGCGCGGACCTTACTTC
TRBV7-2	NA	15	TRBJ2-7	NA	CASSPQTPLLDEQYF	TGTGCCAGCAGCCCTCAGACCCCCTTATTAGACGAGCAGTACTTC
TRBV10-3	TRBD2	15	TRBJ2-1	few	CAINGGTSGRNEQFF	TGTGCCATCAACGGTGGGACTAGCGGCCGCAATGAGCAGTTCTTC
TRBV20-1	TRBD1	14	TRBJ2-5	few	CSARQDRDGETQYF	TGCAGTGCTAGACAAGACAGGGACGGGGAGACCCAGTACTTC
TRBV5-4	NA	14	TRBJ2-5	many	CASSLYGGGETQYF	TGTGCCAGCAGCTTGTACGGGGGTGGTGAGACCCAGTACTTC
TRBV10-2	TRBD1	12	TRBJ1-4	many	CASTGANEKLFF	TGCGCCAGTACAGGGGCCAATGAAAAACTGTTTTTT
TRBV6-1	NA	15	TRBJ1-2	once	CASSLSGARNYGYTF	TGCGCCAGCAGCTTGTCAGGGGCTCGGAACTATGGCTACACCTTC
TRBV6-1	NA	15	TRBJ1-2	NA	CASSPMKDLNYGYTF	TGTGCCAGCAGCCCCATGAAGGACTTAAACTATGGCTACACCTTC
TRBV7-9	TRBD1	16	TRBJ1-1	many	CASSRGQGEIGTEAFF	TGTGCCAGCAGCCGTGGACAGGGAGAGATCGGCACTGAAGCTTTCTTT
TRBV29-1	TRBD2	13	TRBJ2-7	NA	CSVEGAGGTEQYF	TGCAGCGTTGAAGGAGCGGGAGGGACCGAGCAGTACTTC
TRBV27	NA	12	TRBJ1-1	once	CASQKGNTEAFF	TGTGCCAGCCAAAAGGGGAACACTGAAGCTTTCTTT
TRBV24-1	NA	15	TRBJ1-2	many	CATSPAGGANYGYTF	TGTGCCACCAGTCCCGCGGGCGGAGCTAACTATGGCTACACCTTC
TRBV20-1	TRBD1	14	TRBJ2-7	many	CSARTGTGKYEQYF	TGCAGTGCTAGAACTGGGACAGGGAAATACGAGCAGTACTTC
TRBV20-1	TRBD2	15	TRBJ2-7	NA	CSATGRGGSSYEQYF	TGCAGTGCTACGGGGAGGGGCGGGAGTAGCTACGAGCAGTACTTC
TRBV20-1	NA	14	TRBJ1-6	many	CSAKMGGANSPLHF	TGCAGTGCTAAGATGGGTGGGGCAAATTCACCCCTCCACTTT
TRBV7-4	NA	13	TRBJ2-7	NA	CASCRDTNYEQYF	TGTGCCAGCTGCCGGGACACCAACTACGAGCAGTACTTC
TRBV24-1	NA	13	TRBJ2-6	many	CATSVSGANVLTF	TGTGCCACCAGTGTTTCTGGGGCCAACGTCCTGACTTTC
TRBV4-3	TRBD1	16	TRBJ2-7	NA	CASSQEGEGQTYEQYF	TGCGCCAGCAGCCAAGAGGGTGAGGGACAGACCTACGAGCAGTACTTC
TRBV2	NA	11	TRBJ1-2	NA	CASSPSYGYTF	TGTGCCAGCAGCCCCTCCTATGGCTACACCTTC
TRBV5-4	TRBD1	15	TRBJ2-7	NA	CASSWGQGARGEQYF	TGTGCCAGCAGCTGGGGACAGGGGGCGCGTGGCGAGCAGTACTTC
TRBV6-5	NA	13	TRBJ2-5	many	CASISPGTETQYF	TGTGCCAGCATTTCCCCGGGGACAGAGACCCAGTACTTC
TRBV10-2	TRBD1	20	TRBJ2-2	many	CASITIRDPQQGELTGELFF	TGCGCCAGCATTACGATCCGGGACCCCCAACAGGGGGAGCTGACCGGGGAGCTGTTTTTT
TRBV19	NA	15	TRBJ1-5	NA	CASSISSNSNQPQHF	TGTGCCAGTAGTATTTCCAGCAATAGCAATCAGCCCCAGCATTTT
TRBV10-3	TRBD2	19	TRBJ2-3	NA	CAISARLAGGQGSTDTQYF	TGTGCCATCAGTGCTAGACTAGCGGGGGGCCAGGGTAGCACAGATACGCAGTATTTT
TRBV12-3/TRBV12-4	NA	15	TRBJ2-5	NA	CASSLSDSSQETQYF	TGTGCCAGCAGTTTAAGTGACAGCAGCCAAGAGACCCAGTACTTC
TRBV6-1	NA	10	TRBJ1-1	many	CASSEIGAFF	TGTGCCAGCAGTGAAATTGGAGCTTTCTTT
TRBV28	NA	15	TRBJ2-5	NA	CASSLGGATHETQYF	TGTGCCAGCAGTTTAGGAGGGGCGACCCATGAGACCCAGTACTTC
TRBV3-1	NA	15	TRBJ1-3	NA	CASSQAGSGGNTVYF	TGTGCCAGCAGCCAAGCAGGGTCTGGTGGAAACACCGTATATTTT
TRBV15	TRBD2	13	TRBJ2-1	NA	CATFAGGGNEQFF	TGTGCCACCTTCGCGGGAGGAGGGAATGAGCAGTTCTTC
TRBV2	NA	14	TRBJ1-3	NA	CASSGQPSGNTIYF	TGTGCCAGCAGTGGACAGCCCTCTGGAAACACCATATATTTT
TRBV2	NA	10	TRBJ2-3	NA	CASLLGTQYF	TGTGCCAGCCTATTAGGTACGCAGTATTTT
TRBV20-1	NA	14	TRBJ2-7	few	CSASSGTEAGEQYF	TGCAGTGCTAGTTCCGGGACCGAGGCGGGGGAGCAGTACTTC
TRBV6-2/TRBV6-3	TRBD2	15	TRBJ2-7	many	CASSYQAGGPKEQYF	TGTGCCAGCAGTTACCAGGCGGGGGGGCCGAAAGAGCAGTACTTC
TRBV10-3	NA	15	TRBJ1-1	once	CVISERDTVNTEAFF	TGTGTCATCAGTGAGAGGGACACAGTGAACACTGAGGCTTTCTTT
TRBV10-1	NA	14	TRBJ2-7	NA	CATQPGPANYEQYF	TGCGCCACTCAACCGGGACCGGCCAACTACGAGCAGTACTTC
TRBV25-1	TRBD1	18	TRBJ1-3	NA	CASSGPSDRGLVGNTIYF	TGTGCCAGCAGTGGCCCCTCTGACAGGGGGCTAGTAGGAAACACCATATATTTT
TRBV19	NA	14	TRBJ2-1	NA	CASSSGTRYNEQFF	TGTGCCAGTAGTTCTGGGACCCGATACAATGAGCAGTTCTTC
TRBV2	NA	13	TRBJ2-3	NA	CATSDKGTDTQYF	TGTGCCACCAGTGATAAGGGCACAGATACGCAGTATTTT
TRBV19	NA	16	TRBJ2-2	few	CASSIEPGLTTGELFF	TGTGCCAGTAGTATTGAGCCAGGGCTTACAACCGGGGAGCTGTTTTTT
TRBV20-1	NA	12	TRBJ2-7	many	CSARDRSYEQYF	TGCAGTGCTAGAGATCGGAGCTACGAGCAGTACTTC
TRBV6-1	TRBD1	16	TRBJ1-5	NA	CASLIIPGQGAQPQHF	TGTGCCAGCCTAATAATACCGGGACAGGGGGCACAGCCCCAGCATTTT